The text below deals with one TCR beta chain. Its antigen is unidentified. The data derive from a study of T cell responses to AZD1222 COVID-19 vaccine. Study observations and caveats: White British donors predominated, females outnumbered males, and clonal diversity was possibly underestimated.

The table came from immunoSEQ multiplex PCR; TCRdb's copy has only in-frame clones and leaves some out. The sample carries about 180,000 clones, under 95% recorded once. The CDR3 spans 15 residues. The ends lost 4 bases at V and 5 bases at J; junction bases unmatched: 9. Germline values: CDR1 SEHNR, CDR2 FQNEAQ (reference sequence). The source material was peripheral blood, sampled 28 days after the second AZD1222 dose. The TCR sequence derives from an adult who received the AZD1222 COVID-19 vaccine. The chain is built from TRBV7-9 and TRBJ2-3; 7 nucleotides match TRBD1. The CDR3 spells CASSSPTGIIDTQYF. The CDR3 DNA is TGTGCCAGCAGCTCGCCGACAGGGATAATAGATACGCAGTATTTT.